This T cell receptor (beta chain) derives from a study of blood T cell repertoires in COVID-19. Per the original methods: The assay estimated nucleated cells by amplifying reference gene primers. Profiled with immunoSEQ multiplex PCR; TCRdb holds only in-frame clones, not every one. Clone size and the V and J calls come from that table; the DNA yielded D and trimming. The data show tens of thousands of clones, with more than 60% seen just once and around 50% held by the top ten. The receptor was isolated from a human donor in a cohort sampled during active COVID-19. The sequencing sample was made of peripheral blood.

The CDR3 reads CASSPLKGEAFF. The CDR3 nucleotides read TGTGCCAGCTCACCTTTAAAGGGGGAAGCTTTCTTT. The chain links TRBV18 to TRBJ1-1; the D gene is possibly TRBD1 (5 bases). CDR3 length equals 12 residues. V was cut by 3 bases and J by 8 bases, with 10 bases left in between. Germline assignment: CDR1 KGHSH and CDR2 LQKENI.